Presented here are 10 T cell receptor beta chains from one specimen sequenced in a study of T cells after yellow fever vaccination. TCRdb itself ran the 5' RACE reads through MiXCR, one entry per CDR3 protein. The sample has a few hundred thousand distinct CDR3 sequences; 3.6% are singletons. The specimen was PBMCs, collected on the day of the yellow fever booster vaccination. All receptors come from a man aged 18 to 30 who received the YFV17D yellow fever vaccine.

The chain has TRBV6-5 and TRBJ1-1; a weak D match, TRBD1 (5 bases). Germline V gene sequence: CDR1 MNHEY, CDR2 SVGAGI. The V end lost 2 bases, the J end lost 0 bases, and 7 bases lay between the germline ends. This CDR3 spans 14 amino acids. CDR3 nucleotide sequence: TGTGCCAGCAGTTACGGGGACCTGAACACTGAAGCTTTCTTT. As protein: CASSYGDLNTEAFF.

The chain carries TRBV27 and TRBJ2-3; tentative D call: TRBD2 (6 bases). The V end was cut by 5 bases, the J end by 2 bases, with 14 bases between. This CDR3 contains 15 residues. Per the germline V gene, CDR1 is MNHEY and CDR2 is SMNVEV (reference sequence). CDR3 DNA: TGTGCCAGCAGTCGCCAGGGACTTTACACAGATACGCAGTATTTT. This sequence encodes CASSRQGLYTDTQYF.

The chain couples TRBV20-1 to TRBJ2-3; TRBD1 aligns across 7 bases. Trimming at V came to 3 bases and at J to 3 bases, leaving 12 bases not matched to a gene. The CDR3 extends over 16 amino acids. The germline V gene encodes CDR1 DFQATT and CDR2 SNEGSKA (reference sequence). This CDR3 reads CSASRPTGVGTDTQYF. CDR3 in DNA: TGCAGTGCTAGCCGACCCACAGGGGTGGGAACAGATACGCAGTATTTT.

This clonotype was seen many times. The chain uses TRBV25-1 and TRBJ2-5; D tentatively fits TRBD1 or TRBD2 (6 bases each). Germline V CDR1 and CDR2: MGHDK, SYGVNS. The V gene lost 2 bases and the J gene lost 2 bases, with 18 bases spanning the gap. The CDR3 has 17 amino acids. The CDR3 DNA sequence: TGTGCCAGCAGTGAAGGGACCGGCAGGGGAGGACAAGAGACCCAGTACTTC. Protein sequence: CASSEGTGRGGQETQYF.

This clonotype was counted only a few times. The chain links TRBV5-5 to TRBJ2-7; 16 nucleotides align to TRBD2. Trimming took 4 bases from V and 5 from J; bases not matched to a gene: 3. Germline CDR1 SGHKS, CDR2 YYEKEE (reference sequence). The CDR3 runs to 15 residues. The CDR3 reads CASSKGTSGGDEQYV. The CDR3 DNA reads TGTGCCAGCAGCAAAGGGACTAGCGGGGGGGACGAGCAGTACGTC.

This clonotype appeared many times. The J gene is TRBJ2-2, the V gene TRBV7-3; D is undetermined. CDR3 length: 12 amino acids. In germline, CDR1 is SGHTA, CDR2 FQGTGA. The V and J ends lost 2 bases and 7 bases respectively, with 5 bases between them. The CDR3 sequence: CASSLEVGELFF. Here the CDR3 DNA reads TGTGCCAGCAGCTTAGAGGTCGGGGAGCTGTTTTTT.

The DNA for the CDR3 is TGTGCCAGCAGTCCGTGGGGGTGGAGTGACACCGGGGAGCTGTTTTTT. Translation: CASSPWGWSDTGELFF. The V call is TRBV27, the J call TRBJ2-2, with D tentatively TRBD1 or TRBD2 (5 bases each). Germline loops: CDR1 MNHEY, CDR2 SMNVEV (reference sequence). The CDR3 spans 16 residues. Deletions cut 5 bases from V and 3 bases from J, with 16 bases between.

This clonotype has only a few counts. The rearrangement joins TRBV11-2 to TRBJ1-2; D is possibly TRBD1 (5 bases). V lost 6 bases and J lost 9, with 29 bases in between. Germline CDR1 and CDR2: SGHAT and FQNNGV. This CDR3 spans 17 amino acids. CDR3 sequence (DNA): TGTGCCAGCAGAGCAGGGATCCCGCTTCGTGTGTTGGAGAGCTACACCTTC. This codes for CASRAGIPLRVLESYTF.

This clonotype has ten or more counts. The chain carries TRBV7-3 and TRBJ1-1; D is possibly TRBD1 (5 bases). CDR3 length: 14 amino acids. Germline CDR1 SGHTA, CDR2 FQGTGA. Trimming shortened V by 2 bases and J by 4 bases, and 11 bases separated the two germline ends. The CDR3 spells CASSLEPGATEAFF. The CDR3 nucleotides are TGTGCCAGCAGCTTAGAACCTGGGGCCACTGAAGCTTTCTTT.

This clonotype was counted at least ten times. V gene TRBV2 combines with J gene TRBJ2-7, with 9 bases aligning to TRBD1. This CDR3 has 17 amino acids. V shed 5 bases and J 4 bases; nucleotides not matched to a gene: 15. Germline CDR1 is SNHLY and CDR2 is FYNNEI. CDR3 loop: CASSPRSPGQGGYEQYF. The CDR3, as DNA: TGTGCCAGCAGTCCTCGAAGCCCGGGACAGGGCGGGTACGAGCAGTACTTC.